This T cell receptor beta chain was recorded in a study of T cells in Graves' hyperthyroidism and ophthalmopathy. Amplified TCR beta CDR3 regions derived from RNA transcripts. RT-PCR in the first round (using the HTBI primer set) targeted the TCR CDR3. TCRdb re-analysed the multiplex PCR reads in MiXCR, keeping a single row per CDR3 protein. This sample has about 400,000 distinct CDR3 sequences, with approximately 14% found just once. The CDR3 has 16 residues. Per the germline V gene, CDR1 is MDHEN and CDR2 is SYDVKM. The trim removed 6 bases at V and 3 bases at J, leaving 7 bases unmatched. This clonotype showed up many times.

What was sequenced was blood. The chain uses TRBV28 and TRBJ2-7, with 14 bases matching TRBD2. The sequence was obtained from a woman aged 60-70 years with Graves' ophthalmopathy. The CDR3 bases are TGTGCCAGCAGGTTGGGACTAGCGGGAGTAAACTACGAGCAGTACTTC. This sequence encodes CASRLGLAGVNYEQYF.